This section outlines one TCR beta chain sequence together with its context. Its specificity is not known. TCRdb's copy holds only in-frame clones and misses some; the assay was immunoSEQ multiplex PCR. The profile shows fewer than 30,000 clones, just under 80% of them singletons. The data stem from a study of T cell responses to AZD1222 COVID-19 vaccine. The wider study: Analysis merged second doses at about 4 or about 12 weeks.

The V gene end was trimmed by 1 base and the J gene end by 1 base; junction bases not matched to a gene: 8. The CDR3 is made up of 18 amino acids. Germline assignment: CDR1 SGHTA and CDR2 FQGNSA. The study's findings and limits: Samples come after the peak T cell response, not at day 14. At baseline, just a handful of AZD1222 recipients tested seropositive.

The J gene is TRBJ2-1, the V gene TRBV7-2, with TRBD2 matching 9 bases. Sequenced here: peripheral blood, sampled on day 0 of AZD1222 vaccination. The sequence came from an adult in good health. DNA of the CDR3: TGTGCCAGCAGCTTAGAGAACCTAGCGGGGATATCCTACAATGAGCAGTTCTTC. It encodes CASSLENLAGISYNEQFF. The full variable domain, its missing parts supplied by reference TRBV7-2 and TRBJ2-1, is GAGVSQSPSNKVTEKGKDVELRCDPISGHTALYWYRQSLGQGLEFLIYFQGNSAPDKSGLPSDRFSAERTGGSVSTLTIQRTQQEDSAVYLCASSLENLAGISYNEQFFGPGTRLTVL.